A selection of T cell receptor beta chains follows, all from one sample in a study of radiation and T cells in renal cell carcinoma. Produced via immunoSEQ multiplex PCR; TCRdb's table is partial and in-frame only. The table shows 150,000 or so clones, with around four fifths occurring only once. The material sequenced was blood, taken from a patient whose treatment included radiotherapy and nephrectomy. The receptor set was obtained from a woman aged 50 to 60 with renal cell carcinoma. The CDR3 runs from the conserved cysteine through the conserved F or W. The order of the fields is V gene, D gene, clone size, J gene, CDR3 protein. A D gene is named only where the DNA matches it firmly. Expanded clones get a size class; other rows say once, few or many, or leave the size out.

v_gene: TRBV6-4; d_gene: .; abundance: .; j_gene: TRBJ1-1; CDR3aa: CASSANAKGSTEAFF
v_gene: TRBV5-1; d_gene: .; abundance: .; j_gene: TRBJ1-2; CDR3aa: CASSLQGSAVTNYGYTF
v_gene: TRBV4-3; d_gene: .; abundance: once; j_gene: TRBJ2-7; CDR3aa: CASSPGLGQLIYEQYF
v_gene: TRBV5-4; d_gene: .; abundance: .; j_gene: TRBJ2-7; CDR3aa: CASSPDSVDEQYF
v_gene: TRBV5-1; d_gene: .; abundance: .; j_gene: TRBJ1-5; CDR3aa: CASSLAPGESNQPQHF
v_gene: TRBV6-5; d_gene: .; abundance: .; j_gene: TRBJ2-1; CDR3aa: CAGSYKGVREQFF
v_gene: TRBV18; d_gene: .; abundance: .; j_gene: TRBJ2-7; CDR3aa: CASSGSQGPSYEQYF
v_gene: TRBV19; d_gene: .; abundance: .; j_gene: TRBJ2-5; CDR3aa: CASSIGTGRATQYF
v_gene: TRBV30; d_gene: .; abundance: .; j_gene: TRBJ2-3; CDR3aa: CAWSWGDTQYF
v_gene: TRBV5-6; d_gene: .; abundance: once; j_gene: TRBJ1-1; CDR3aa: CASSPYGGRGAEAFF
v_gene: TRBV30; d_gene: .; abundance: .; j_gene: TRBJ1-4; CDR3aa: CAWTLRDITTNEKLFF
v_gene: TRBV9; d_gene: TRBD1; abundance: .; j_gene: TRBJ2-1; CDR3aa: CASSPGTGSIGEQFF
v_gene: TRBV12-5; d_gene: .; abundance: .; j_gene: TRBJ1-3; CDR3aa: CASGFYLGRRNTIYF
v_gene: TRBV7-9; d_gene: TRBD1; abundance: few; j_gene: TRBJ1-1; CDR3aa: CASSSQGGSTEAFF
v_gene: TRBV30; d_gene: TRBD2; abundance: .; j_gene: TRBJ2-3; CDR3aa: CAWSPGGADTQYF
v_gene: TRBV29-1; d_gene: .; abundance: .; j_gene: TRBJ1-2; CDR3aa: CSVAESNYGYTF
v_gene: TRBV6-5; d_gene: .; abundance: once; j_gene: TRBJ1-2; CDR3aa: CASINLQVSESGYTF
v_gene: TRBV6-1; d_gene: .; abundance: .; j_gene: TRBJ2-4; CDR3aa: CASSEAQPRAGYIQYF
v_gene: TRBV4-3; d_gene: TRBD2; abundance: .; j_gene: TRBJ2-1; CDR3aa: CASSQPGLARQFF
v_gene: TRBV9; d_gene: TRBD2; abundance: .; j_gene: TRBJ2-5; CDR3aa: CASSVAGGAEETQYF
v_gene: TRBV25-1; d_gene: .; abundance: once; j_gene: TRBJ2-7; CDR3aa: CASSEYPNTYEQYF
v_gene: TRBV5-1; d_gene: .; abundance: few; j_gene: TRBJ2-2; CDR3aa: CASRGAGELFF
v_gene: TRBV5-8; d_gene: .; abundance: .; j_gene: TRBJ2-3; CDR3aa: CASSHRAVSTDTQYF
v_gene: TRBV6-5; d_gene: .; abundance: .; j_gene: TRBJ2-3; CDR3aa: CASSYSGSTDTQYF
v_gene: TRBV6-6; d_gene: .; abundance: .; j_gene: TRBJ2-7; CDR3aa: CASSRRSEQYF
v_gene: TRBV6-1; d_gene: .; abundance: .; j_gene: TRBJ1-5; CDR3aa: CASTGWESQPQHF
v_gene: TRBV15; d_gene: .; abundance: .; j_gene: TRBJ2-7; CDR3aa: CATSRGGTEYEQYF
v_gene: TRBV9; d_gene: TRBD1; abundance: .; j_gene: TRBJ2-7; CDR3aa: CASSTKTGTGGQEQYF
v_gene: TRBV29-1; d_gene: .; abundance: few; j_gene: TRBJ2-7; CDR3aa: CSVGGPYEQYF
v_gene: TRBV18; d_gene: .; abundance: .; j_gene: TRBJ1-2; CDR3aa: CASVGQGYGYTF
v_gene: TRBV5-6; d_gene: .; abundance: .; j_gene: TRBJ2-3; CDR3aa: CASSLGPLPTDTQYF
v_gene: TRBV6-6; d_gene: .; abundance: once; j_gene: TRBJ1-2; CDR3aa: CASTKGGGYGYTF
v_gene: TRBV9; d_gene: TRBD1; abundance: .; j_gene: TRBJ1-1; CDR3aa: CASSVGVPGQGTEAFF
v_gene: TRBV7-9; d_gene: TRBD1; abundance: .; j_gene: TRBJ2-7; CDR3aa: CASTITGGRAYEQYF
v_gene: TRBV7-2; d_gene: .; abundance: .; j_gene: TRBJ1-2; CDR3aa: CASSLSPIRGYTF
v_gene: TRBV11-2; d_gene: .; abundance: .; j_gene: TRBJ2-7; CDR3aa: CASTASGSYEQYF
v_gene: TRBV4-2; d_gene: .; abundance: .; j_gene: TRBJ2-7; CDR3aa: CASSQDKDPVAEQYF
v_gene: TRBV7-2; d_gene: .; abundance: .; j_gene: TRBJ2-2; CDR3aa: CASSSHRPGAGGTGELFF
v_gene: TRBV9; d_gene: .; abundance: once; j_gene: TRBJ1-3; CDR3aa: CASSPPGDNSGNTIYF
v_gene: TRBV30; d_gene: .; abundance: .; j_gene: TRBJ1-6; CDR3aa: CAWSNPQESSYNSPLHF
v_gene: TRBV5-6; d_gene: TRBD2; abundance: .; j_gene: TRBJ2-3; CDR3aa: CASSRLAGGASFDTQYF
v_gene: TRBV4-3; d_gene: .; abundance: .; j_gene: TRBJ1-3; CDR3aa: CASSQEGNLIAGNTIYF
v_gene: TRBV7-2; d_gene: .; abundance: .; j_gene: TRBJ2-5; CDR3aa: CASSSTDLKYF
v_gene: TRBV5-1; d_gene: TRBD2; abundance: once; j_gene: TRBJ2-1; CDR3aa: CASSLAGLAGSNEQFF